One and the same sample provided the 11 T cell receptor beta chains below, sequenced in a study of T cell responses to AZD1222 COVID-19 vaccine. Repertoires were generated with immunoSEQ multiplex PCR, while TCRdb's copy carries only in-frame clones and drops some. This sample has 130,000 to 150,000 clones, with 70% to 90% found just once. Sequenced here: peripheral blood, sampled 28 days after the second dose of the MenACWY control vaccine. These receptors were collected from an adult who received the MenACWY meningococcal vaccine as a control.

The chain couples TRBV2 to TRBJ1-2, with D maybe TRBD1 (6 bases). Between the trimmed V and J ends, which lost 4 bases and 8 bases, there was a span of 11 bases. Germline CDR1 SNHLY, CDR2 FYNNEI. The CDR3 consists of 12 residues. The CDR3 DNA sequence: TGTGCCAGCAGTGTACAGGGAAGCGGCTACACCTTC. It specifies CASSVQGSGYTF.

The table lists this clone with a count of one. V gene TRBV5-1 combines with J gene TRBJ1-5; D unresolved. The CDR3 runs 13 residues. Germline lookup yields CDR1 SGHRS and CDR2 YFSETQ. Trimming took off 0 bases at V and 6 bases at J, with 7 bases between the two ends. The CDR3 here is CASSLGWGQPQHF. The DNA of the CDR3 is TGCGCCAGCAGCTTGGGATGGGGTCAGCCCCAGCATTTT.

The chain carries TRBV7-2 and TRBJ1-2; D is unresolved. This CDR3 region has 16 residues. V lost 1 base and J 7 bases, leaving 19 bases between the germline ends. CDR1 and CDR2 from the germline V gene are SGHTA and FQGNSA. The CDR3 loop is CASSLGSAGRMGGYTF. The DNA for the CDR3 is TGTGCCAGCAGCTTAGGGTCAGCGGGTCGTATGGGTGGCTACACCTTC.

This rearrangement joins TRBV11-3 to TRBJ1-1, with TRBD1 as a possible D gene (5 bases). Per germline, CDR1 SGHNT and CDR2 YENEEA. Trimming took off 7 bases at V and 12 bases at J, with 15 bases between the two ends. The CDR3 is 11 amino acids. CDR3 region: CASIDSGQPFF. CDR3 in DNA: TGTGCCAGCATCGACAGCGGTCAACCTTTCTTT.

The CDR3 loop is CASSYGGSGNTIYF. CDR3 nucleotide sequence: TGTGCCAGCAGTTACGGAGGGTCTGGAAACACCATATATTTT. The chain links TRBV6-5 to TRBJ1-3; no clear D. Germline loops: CDR1 MNHEY, CDR2 SVGAGI. The CDR3 has 14 amino acids. Trimming removed 2 bases at V and 1 base at J, with 6 bases between.

The chain has TRBV11-3 and TRBJ2-7, with 9 bases that match TRBD2. J was trimmed by 4 bases and V by 1 base; bases with no gene match: 2. Germline V lookup: CDR1 SGHNT, CDR2 YENEEA. The CDR3 contains 14 residues. The CDR3 region is CASSLGLAGYEQYF. Here the CDR3 DNA reads TGTGCCAGCAGCTTAGGGCTAGCGGGGTACGAGCAGTACTTC.

This clone has just a few counts. The genes are TRBV10-3 and TRBJ2-1; a weak D match, TRBD2 (5 bases). Germline V lookup: CDR1 ENHRY, CDR2 SYGVKD. The CDR3 is made up of 17 amino acids. V was pared by 7 bases and J by 1 base, with 20 bases between. The DNA for the CDR3 is TGTGCCATCACTAAAGTACTGGGTCGGAGGTCCTACAATGAGCAGTTCTTC. Amino acid sequence: CAITKVLGRRSYNEQFF.

The chain couples TRBV4-2 to TRBJ2-5; no firm D call. The V end was cut by 1 base, the J end by 1 base, with 10 bases between. CDR1 is LGHNA and CDR2 is YNFKEQ in the germline V gene. There are 15 residues in the CDR3. The CDR3: CASSQVGTLQETQYF. The CDR3 coding sequence is TGTGCCAGCAGCCAAGTCGGAACGCTCCAAGAGACCCAGTACTTC.

The chain has TRBV7-2 and TRBJ1-5; no clear D. CDR1 SGHTA and CDR2 FQGNSA come from the germline V gene. V shed 1 base and J shed 0 bases, with 10 bases lying between them. The CDR3 has 16 amino acids. The CDR3 bases are TGTGCCAGCAGCTTAGGCAGGTACCTTAGCAATCAGCCCCAGCATTTT. Translating it yields CASSLGRYLSNQPQHF.

This chain links TRBV6-5 with TRBJ1-1; weak D call: TRBD1 (6 bases). The CDR3 extends over 14 amino acids. Deletions cut 7 bases from V and 5 bases from J, with 17 bases between. CDR1 MNHEY and CDR2 SVGAGI come from the germline V gene. DNA of the CDR3: TGTGCCAGCAACTCCGACAGGCTAAGAACTGAAGCTTTCTTT. Residues: CASNSDRLRTEAFF.

This clone was observed a single time. The chain has TRBV2 and TRBJ1-1; a weak D match, TRBD1 (6 bases). This CDR3 has 15 amino acids. Trimming removed 2 bases at V and 0 bases at J, with 10 bases between. Germline V gene lookup returns CDR1 SNHLY and CDR2 FYNNEI. Here the CDR3 reads CASSEQGFMNTEAFF. The CDR3, as DNA: TGTGCCAGCAGTGAACAGGGGTTCATGAACACTGAAGCTTTCTTT.